Listed here is a single TCR beta chain. Using immunoSEQ multiplex PCR, the repertoire was profiled, and TCRdb retains in-frame clones only, with some absent. The sample lists about 130,000 clones; around 87% were seen once. These data belong to a study of T cell responses to AZD1222 COVID-19 vaccine. Sequencing used peripheral blood, obtained on day 0 of AZD1222 vaccination. This TCR was recovered from an adult in good health.

The CDR3 region is CASSQEADSSYNEQFF. CDR3 nucleotides: TGTGCCAGCAGCCAAGAGGCAGATTCCTCCTACAATGAGCAGTTCTTC. This chain joins TRBV4-2 and TRBJ2-1; D not resolved. CDR3 size: 16 residues. The V end lost 0 bases, the J end lost 0 bases, and 9 bases lay between the germline ends. Germline-derived CDR1 and CDR2 are LGHNA and YNFKEQ.